Described below is a single TCR beta chain sequence and its context. The data are from a study of cytomegalovirus exposure and HLA in healthy donors. CDR1 and CDR2 (germline): LNHDA, SQIVND (reference sequence). The CDR3 runs 14 residues. Between the trimmed V and J ends, which lost 9 bases and 8 bases, there was a span of 22 bases. The PCR ran on 60 Vbeta and 13 Jbeta primers. The protocol was immunoSEQ multiplex PCR, while the TCRdb copy is restricted to in-frame clones and leaves out a portion. The sample shows about 180,000 clones, approximately 80% of them seen only once. The chain employs TRBV19 and TRBJ1-2, with TRBD1 as a possible D gene (5 bases). The sequence was collected from a girl aged 2-10 years in good health and CMV-seropositive. The sequencing sample was made of PBMCs. This CDR3 is CASTTSTVLRGYTF. CDR3 DNA: TGTGCCAGCACGACCTCGACAGTACTCCGAGGCTACACCTTC.